This TCR beta chain was sequenced in a study of cytomegalovirus exposure and HLA in healthy donors. Findings and caveats of the study: A few V segments could not be told apart, such as TRBV6-2 and TRBV6-3, and were left out. TCR beta chains numbering more than 150 were designated cytomegalovirus-associated.

This CDR3 comprises 14 residues. About this clone itself: As yet, its antigen is unknown.

A multiplex PCR was run with 60 Vbeta primers and 13 Jbeta primers. Here immunoSEQ multiplex PCR was the method, and the copy in TCRdb shows in-frame clones only, minus some. The sample holds 160,000 or so clones, 60% to 85% seen once. Sequenced sample: PBMCs. This sequence was found in a man between 45 and 60 years old in good health and CMV-seropositive. The rearrangement links TRBV21-1 to TRBJ1-1; the table's D call of TRBD1 was not tested on the DNA. TRBV21-1 is a listed pseudogene. The CDR3 region has the DNA TGTGCCAGCAGCACTACAGGGTGGGACACTGAAGCTTTCTTT. This codes for CASSTTGWDTEAFF.